This TCR beta chain is from a study of T cells in narcolepsy (dated by TCRdb to 2016 to 2019). With regard to the full study: Healthy control donors were enrolled in the study alongside patients who had narcolepsy type 1 or type 2 (NT1, NT2). To look for autoreactive T cells in narcolepsy patients that target self-antigens of hypocretin neurons (hypocretin, TRIB2), the study used TCR Vbeta sequencing to follow clonotypes in blood and CSF.

The investigation overall reported the following: HCRT-specific and TRIB2-specific autoreactive clonotypes were highlighted in plots that compared CD4+ T cell clonotypes in CSF versus blood from the same patient. According to the report, autoreactive clonotypes were detected serially in the blood of the same patients and of different patients, but not in healthy controls. No sequences matching autoreactive T cell clones were present in some of the blood memory CD4+ repertoires from patients and controls. Patients and controls had comparable numbers of sequenced blood memory CD4+ clonotypes, averaging about 37,000 and 33,000, respectively.

With respect to this clone: The antigen it binds to is not known. Per-nucleotide qualities are absent, and no much larger clonotype sits a single base away.

From its cysteine to its phenylalanine, the CDR3 spans 15 amino acids. Of the read, only the CDR3 DNA is kept; its 45 bases are in frame from base 1. CDR1 and CDR2 are drawn from the germline V gene: MNHEY, SVGAGI. V loses 8 bases of germline sequence and J loses 5 bases, and the interval between the two ends is 19 bases. For TCR Vbeta sequencing, memory CD4+ T cells were sorted ex vivo from the peripheral blood of narcolepsy patients and healthy controls. The method behind the library was the immunoSEQ multiplex PCR assay. The table was pulled from immuneACCESS by TCRdb, which kept in-frame rearrangements only. Such tables lose some clones; where checked, under half of the loss comes from unresolved V genes, and the rest has no known cause. This sample comprises around 25,000 clones, approximately 83% of them detected only once. The leading ten clones occupy approximately 0.7% of the sample.

The sequence joins TRBV6-5 to TRBJ1-5, and TRBD1 may be the D gene, going by 5 matching bases. The clonotype originates from a human donor with narcolepsy. The sample was CD45RA- memory CD4+ T cells from PBMCs. What the cell subset or site label conveys for this sample: memory T cells sorted ex vivo from peripheral blood. The sequenced DNA: TGTGCCAGCGCCTTGGGGAGGGGAAGAGATCAGCCCCAGCATTTT. Translated, it reads CASALGRGRDQPQHF.